The 32 T cell receptor beta chains given below trace back to one sample, sequenced in a study of tumor T cells in aggressive B-cell lymphoma. Data came from immunoSEQ multiplex PCR; TCRdb stores just in-frame clones and leaves some out. In the table there are 10,000 or so clones, approximately 81% of which are singletons. Sequencing was performed on tumor tissue. These receptors all come from an adult with diffuse large B cell lymphoma.

The gene calls are TRBV5-1 and TRBJ1-5, with TRBD1 as a possible D gene (6 bases). In germline, CDR1 is SGHRS, CDR2 YFSETQ. Trimming stripped 3 bases from V and 6 bases from J, with 13 bases between. This CDR3 has 14 residues. Here the CDR3 reads CASSWGPATQPQHF. CDR3 nucleotide sequence: TGCGCCAGCAGCTGGGGGCCAGCGACTCAGCCCCAGCATTTT. The variable domain in full, completed from reference TRBV5-1 and TRBJ1-5, reads KAGVTQTPRYLIKTRGQQVTLSCSPISGHRSVSWYQQTPGQGLQFLFEYFSETQRNKGNFPGRFSGRQFSNSRSEMNVSTLELGDSALYLCASSWGPATQPQHFGDGTRLSIL.

The gene calls are TRBV29-1 and TRBJ1-4, with 9 bases aligning to TRBD1. From germline, CDR1 is SQVTM and CDR2 ANQGSEA. This CDR3 contains 12 residues. The CDR3 reads CSAGTGKEKLFF. CDR3 nucleotide sequence: TGCAGTGCCGGGACAGGGAAAGAAAAACTGTTTTTT.

The chain uses TRBV7-9 and TRBJ1-3; tentatively, D is TRBD1 (6 bases). Between the trimmed V and J ends, which lost 2 bases and 3 bases, there was a span of 17 bases. This CDR3 is built from 17 residues. CDR1 is SEHNR, CDR2 FQNEAQ, per germline (reference sequence). CDR3 DNA: TGTGCCAGCAGCTTAATTTTATCGGGGGGCATTGGAAACACCATATATTTT. It codes for CASSLILSGGIGNTIYF.

The chain couples TRBV5-1 to TRBJ1-3; 10 bases agree with TRBD1. The CDR3 runs 14 residues. Germline V gene data show CDR1 as SGHRS and CDR2 as YFSETQ. Trimming took 2 bases from V and 7 from J; bases not matched to a gene: 3. CDR3 in DNA: TGCGCCAGCAGCTTACCGGGACAGGGGAACACCATATATTTT. Translated, it gives CASSLPGQGNTIYF.

The chain is built from TRBV30 and TRBJ2-7; tentatively, D is TRBD1 (5 bases). The V gene lost 2 bases and the J gene lost 7 bases, with 9 bases spanning the gap. Germline lookup yields CDR1 GTSNPN and CDR2 SVGIG (reference sequence). This CDR3 is 11 amino acids long. The CDR3 loop reads CAWSRQGEQYF. The CDR3 DNA is TGTGCCTGGAGTAGGCAGGGAGAGCAGTACTTC.

The CDR3 nucleotides read TGCGCCAGCAGCCAGGCCCACGGCGGGGGTGGCTACACCTTC. This sequence encodes CASSQAHGGGGYTF. This sequence joins TRBV4-3 and TRBJ1-2; TRBD1 is a possible D gene (5 bases). CDR1 and CDR2 from the germline V gene are LGHNA and YSLEER. V lost 3 bases and J lost 7, with 15 bases in between. This CDR3 has 14 residues.

With regard to this clone: One end of the junction varies from germline; a read error may be responsible. This rearrangement joins TRBV5-1 to TRBJ1-2; D gene ambiguous. This CDR3 is built from 11 residues. Germline lookup yields CDR1 SGHRS and CDR2 YFSETQ. CDR3 coding DNA: TGCGCCAGCAGCTTGCGGGGAAAGACTGCCTTC. Protein sequence: CASSLRGKTAF.

The rearrangement joins TRBV7-2 to TRBJ2-1; 10 bases are shared with TRBD1. Losses at the gene ends were 0 bases for V and 9 bases for J; bases not matched to a gene: 2. CDR1 and CDR2 (germline): SGHTA, FQGNSA. CDR3 size: 14 residues. In nucleotides, the CDR3 is TGTGCCAGCAGCTTAGCGGGACAGGGGTTTGAGCAGTTCTTC. The encoded protein is CASSLAGQGFEQFF.

This clone turned up a few times. The chain carries TRBV20-1 and TRBJ2-1; tentative D call: TRBD1 (6 bases). The CDR3 contains 11 residues. Germline assignment: CDR1 DFQATT and CDR2 SNEGSKA (reference sequence). The V end was cut by 3 bases, the J end by 10 bases, with 10 bases between. The DNA of the CDR3 is TGCAGTGCTAGGGGGGCGGCAGAGCAGTTCTTC. Translation gives CSARGAAEQFF.

The rearrangement links TRBV4-1 to TRBJ2-3, with 7 bases lining up with TRBD1. Germline values: CDR1 MGHRA, CDR2 YSYEKL. Germline trimming cut 0 bases from V and 2 bases from J; bases unmatched to any gene: 8. The CDR3 extends over 17 amino acids. The CDR3 here is CASSQDPGQLSTDTQYF. The CDR3 DNA reads TGCGCCAGCAGCCAAGATCCGGGACAGCTATCCACAGATACGCAGTATTTT.

The chain carries TRBV30 and TRBJ2-3; TRBD2 aligns across 9 bases. CDR1 and CDR2 (germline): GTSNPN, SVGIG (reference sequence). V was pared by 5 bases and J by 0 bases, with 6 bases of the junction left unmatched. This CDR3 comprises 15 residues. The DNA of the CDR3 is TGTGCCTGGGACGGCACTAGCGGGAGCACAGATACGCAGTATTTT. Residues: CAWDGTSGSTDTQYF.

The rearrangement uses TRBV5-1 and TRBJ2-3; the D gene is possibly TRBD1 (6 bases). CDR1 is SGHRS and CDR2 is YFSETQ in the germline V gene. This CDR3 has 15 amino acids. V gave up 2 bases and J gave up 4 bases, with 14 bases separating them. Here the CDR3 DNA reads TGCGCCAGCAGCTTAACAGGGTTGGGGGCAGATACGCAGTATTTT. Its protein is CASSLTGLGADTQYF.

Concerning this clone itself: At one of its ends the junction is not consistent with the germline gene, which may arise from a read error. The chain has TRBV7-7 and TRBJ2-2, with D possibly matching TRBD2 (7 bases). The CDR3 length is 15 residues. Germline CDR1 SSHAT, CDR2 FNYEAQ (reference sequence). CDR3 sequence (DNA): TGTGCTAGCAGTACGGGGGGCCATTCTGGCGGGGAGCTGTTTTTT. Its translation is CASSTGGHSGGELFF.

The chain joins TRBV7-8 to TRBJ1-6; TRBD1 is a possible D gene (5 bases). This CDR3 is 15 amino acids long. Trimming left V 1 base short and J 8 bases short, with 12 bases between. Germline CDR1 and CDR2: SGHVS and FQNEAQ. As DNA, the CDR3 is TGTGCCAGCAGCTTAGGGTGGCAGGGTCATTCACCCCTCCACTTT. This gives the protein CASSLGWQGHSPLHF.

Here the CDR3 DNA reads TGTGCCAGCAGCTTAAGTCACAACAGGGCTTCAGAAGCTTTCTTT. It specifies CASSLSHNRASEAFF. The V call is TRBV7-9, the J call TRBJ1-1, with D maybe TRBD1 (6 bases). The V end lost 2 bases, the J end lost 8 bases, and 18 bases lay between the germline ends. This CDR3 contains 15 residues. Looked up from germline, CDR1 is SEHNR and CDR2 is FQNEAQ (reference sequence).

V and J are TRBV7-8 and TRBJ1-1; 7 bases agree with TRBD1. Per the germline V gene, CDR1 is SGHVS and CDR2 is FQNEAQ. The CDR3 covers 13 residues. Trimming took 3 bases from V and 7 from J; bases not matched to a gene: 5. The CDR3 nucleotides are TGTGCCAGCAGCTTTGGACAGGACCGTGAAGCTTTCTTT. This codes for CASSFGQDREAFF.

The V gene is TRBV4-3, the J gene TRBJ2-2; D is possibly TRBD1 (5 bases). The germline V gene has CDR1 LGHNA and CDR2 YSLEER. Trimming took off 7 bases at V and 2 bases at J, with 11 bases between the two ends. This CDR3 contains 14 residues. For the CDR3, the DNA is TGCGCCAGCAACTACAGGAAAAACACCGGGGAGCTGTTTTTT. This sequence encodes CASNYRKNTGELFF.

The rearrangement joins TRBV21-1 to TRBJ1-1; the D call of TRBD1 is as the table states it, not checked on the DNA. TRBV21-1 is an annotated pseudogene. The CDR3 length is 13 residues. CDR3 protein: CASSGSRVTEAFF. CDR3 in DNA: TGTGCCAGCAGCGGGTCCAGGGTCACTGAAGCTTTCTTT.

The CDR3 coding sequence is TGCGCCAGCAGCCCCCTAGAGAAGGGGGATGAAAAACTGTTTTTT. Protein sequence: CASSPLEKGDEKLFF. V gene TRBV4-1 combines with J gene TRBJ1-4; possible D gene TRBD1, 6 bases. Germline V lookup: CDR1 MGHRA, CDR2 YSYEKL. The CDR3 is made up of 15 amino acids. Between the trimmed V and J ends, which lost 4 bases and 6 bases, there was a span of 15 bases.

This chain links TRBV10-2 with TRBJ1-1; a possible D gene is TRBD1 (5 bases). CDR3 length: 14 amino acids. Germline V CDR1 and CDR2: WSHSY, SAAADI. The V and J ends lost 3 bases and 2 bases respectively, with 10 bases between them. Here the CDR3 DNA reads TGCGCCAGCAGTGACCCTGACAGTAACACTGAAGCTTTCTTT. This encodes CASSDPDSNTEAFF.

The chain has TRBV7-8 and TRBJ1-3, with no clear D. The CDR3 is 15 residues long. V dropped 5 bases and J dropped 2 bases, with 13 bases sitting between them. The V gene's germline CDR1 is SGHVS and CDR2 FQNEAQ. This CDR3 reads CASSLYSGAGNTIYF. The CDR3 bases are TGTGCCAGCAGCCTATACAGCGGCGCTGGAAACACCATATATTTT.

The genes are TRBV6-6 and TRBJ1-2, with 7 bases identical to TRBD1. V trimming: 6 bases; J trimming: 7 bases; junction bases outside the gene matches: 11. The CDR3 sequence is 14 residues long. Looked up from germline, CDR1 is MNHNY and CDR2 is SVGAGI (reference sequence). CDR3 coding DNA: TGTGCCAGCAGCCCCGGACAGGCTTTTGGTGGCTACACCTTC. It codes for CASSPGQAFGGYTF.

The chain joins TRBV6-1 to TRBJ2-7; TRBD1 aligns across 8 bases. From germline, CDR1 is MNHNS and CDR2 SASEGT. Unmatched junction bases numbered 5, after V lost 6 bases and J lost 1 base. CDR3 length: 14 residues. The CDR3 DNA is TGTGCCAGCAGGACAGGGGTGGGATCCTACGAGCAGTACTTC. This codes for CASRTGVGSYEQYF.

In this sample, this clone turned up a few times. Germline is not matched at one junction end, which may reflect a read error. The chain couples TRBV2 to TRBJ2-7; D gene uncertain. The germline V gene has CDR1 SNHLY and CDR2 FYNNEI. There are 12 residues in the CDR3. The CDR3 reads CASSQATYEQYF. CDR3 DNA: TGTGCCAGCAGTCAAGCCACCTACGAGCAGTACTTC.

The chain carries TRBV28 and TRBJ1-2; 7 nucleotides agree with TRBD1. V was pared by 4 bases and J by 3 bases, with 8 bases of the junction left unmatched. Germline V gives CDR1 MDHEN, CDR2 SYDVKM. The CDR3 is 15 amino acids. The CDR3 coding sequence is TGTGCCAGCAGTTCCGGGACAGCAAGGGACTATGGCTACACCTTC. It codes for CASSSGTARDYGYTF.

This clone was picked up one time. This sequence joins TRBV7-2 and TRBJ2-3; D remains ambiguous. With 2 bases removed from V and 2 bases from J, the gap between germline ends came to 5 bases. The CDR3 is made up of 13 amino acids. Germline V gene lookup returns CDR1 SGHTA and CDR2 FQGNSA. The CDR3 reads CASSLPVTDTQYF. The CDR3 region has the DNA TGTGCCAGCAGCTTACCGGTCACAGATACGCAGTATTTT.

The V and J genes are TRBV6-6 and TRBJ1-2; 7 bases align to TRBD1. The CDR3 covers 13 residues. The V segment lost 6 bases and the J segment 2 bases; nucleotides outside the gene matches: 3. In germline, CDR1 is MNHNY, CDR2 SVGAGI (reference sequence). CDR3 region: CASSPGQNYGYTF. CDR3 nucleotides: TGTGCCAGCAGCCCGGGACAGAACTATGGCTACACCTTC.

The V gene is TRBV12-5, the J gene TRBJ2-1, with TRBD2 as a possible D gene (6 bases). Trimming removed 2 bases from V and 0 bases from J, with 11 bases in between. The CDR3 has 16 residues. Germline V gives CDR1 LGHNT, CDR2 FRNRAP. The CDR3 DNA reads TGTGCTAGTGGTTTGCGCCGGGAGAGCTCCTACAATGAGCAGTTCTTC. Translated, it gives CASGLRRESSYNEQFF.

This clone was counted a single time. This chain links TRBV6-5 with TRBJ1-2; 7 bases are shared with TRBD1. The V segment lost 6 bases and the J segment 7 bases; nucleotides outside the gene matches: 11. Germline V gene data show CDR1 as MNHEY and CDR2 as SVGAGI. This CDR3 comprises 14 residues. The CDR3 loop is CASSPGQAFGGYTF. In DNA form, the CDR3 reads TGTGCCAGCAGCCCCGGACAGGCTTTTGGTGGCTACACCTTC.

The chain links TRBV7-9 to TRBJ2-3, with D perhaps TRBD2 (5 bases). Trimming stripped 1 base from V and 1 base from J, with 9 bases between. CDR1 and CDR2 from the germline V gene are SEHNR and FQNEAQ (reference sequence). The CDR3 has 15 residues. The CDR3 loop reads CASSLGEQGTDTQYF. The DNA of the CDR3 is TGTGCCAGCAGCTTAGGGGAGCAGGGCACAGATACGCAGTATTTT.

This chain joins TRBV2 and TRBJ1-2; D may be TRBD1 (6 bases). There are 13 residues in the CDR3. Trimming left V 6 bases short and J 1 base short, with 9 bases between. CDR1 SNHLY and CDR2 FYNNEI come from the germline V gene. This CDR3 is CASRKGHNYGYTF. The CDR3 region has the DNA TGTGCCAGCAGGAAGGGACATAACTATGGCTACACCTTC.

This clone was found once. The chain joins TRBV7-3 to TRBJ2-3; 8 nucleotides line up with TRBD2. Germline V lookup: CDR1 SGHTA, CDR2 FQGTGA. The CDR3 has 16 amino acids. Trimming took 2 bases from V and 3 from J; bases not matched to a gene: 7. The CDR3 DNA reads TGTGCCAGCAGCTTAGGGGCTAGCGGGCTAACAGATACGCAGTATTTT. This encodes CASSLGASGLTDTQYF. The full variable domain, its missing parts supplied by reference TRBV7-3 and TRBJ2-3, is GAGVSQTPSNKVTEKGKYVELRCDPISGHTALYWYRQSLGQGPEFLIYFQGTGAADDSGLPNDRFFAVRPEGSVSTLKIQRTERGDSAVYLCASSLGASGLTDTQYFGPGTRLTVL.